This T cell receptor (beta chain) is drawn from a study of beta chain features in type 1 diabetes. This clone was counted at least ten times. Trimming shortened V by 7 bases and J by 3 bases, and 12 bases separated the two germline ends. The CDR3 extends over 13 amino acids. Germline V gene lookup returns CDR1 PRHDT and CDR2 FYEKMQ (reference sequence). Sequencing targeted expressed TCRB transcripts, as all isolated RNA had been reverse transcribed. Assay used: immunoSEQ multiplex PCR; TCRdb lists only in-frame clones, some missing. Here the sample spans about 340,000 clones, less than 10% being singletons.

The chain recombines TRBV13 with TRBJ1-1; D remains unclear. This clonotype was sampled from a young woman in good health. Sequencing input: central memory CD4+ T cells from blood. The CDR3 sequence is CASTPFGYTEAFF. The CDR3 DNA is TGTGCCAGCACCCCCTTCGGATACACTGAAGCTTTCTTT.